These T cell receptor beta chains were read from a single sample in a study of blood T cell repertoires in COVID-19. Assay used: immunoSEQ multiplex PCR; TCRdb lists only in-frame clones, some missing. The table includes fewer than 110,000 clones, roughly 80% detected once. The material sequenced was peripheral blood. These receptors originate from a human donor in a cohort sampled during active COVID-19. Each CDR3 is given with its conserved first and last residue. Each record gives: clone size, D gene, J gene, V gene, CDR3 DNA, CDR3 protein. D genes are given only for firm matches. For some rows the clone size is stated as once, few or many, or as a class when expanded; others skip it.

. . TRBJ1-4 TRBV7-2 TGTGCCAGCAGCCCCTACTCAACCCTACGGGAAAAACTGTTTTTT CASSPYSTLREKLFF
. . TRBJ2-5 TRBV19 TGTGCCAGTAGCGAGACTTTGCGGGAGACCCAGTACTTC CASSETLRETQYF
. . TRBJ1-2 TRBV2 TGTGCCAGCAGTGGACAGTCCTATGGCTACACCTTC CASSGQSYGYTF
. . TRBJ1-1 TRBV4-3 TGCGCCAGTCAAGGCGGGCCCAACACTGAAGCTTTCTTT CASQGGPNTEAFF
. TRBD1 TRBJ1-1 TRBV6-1 TGTGCCAGCAGTGACGGGACAGGGGGCACTGAAGCTTTCTTT CASSDGTGGTEAFF
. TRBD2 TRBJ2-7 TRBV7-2 TGTGCCAGCAGCGCGGGGGGCTACGAGCAGTACTTC CASSAGGYEQYF
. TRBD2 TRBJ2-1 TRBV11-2 TGTGCCAGCAGCTTAGTCGGGGGGACCTACAATGAGCAGTTCTTC CASSLVGGTYNEQFF
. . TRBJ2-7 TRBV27 TGTGCCAGCAGCAGGGAGGGGGACGGGTACGAGCAGTACTTC CASSREGDGYEQYF
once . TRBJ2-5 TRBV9 TGTGCCAGCGGGACTCAGGGAACAAAGACCCAGTACTTC CASGTQGTKTQYF
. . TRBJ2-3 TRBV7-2 TGTGCCAGCAGCCAAGTTTCGGTCAGCACAGATACGCAGTATTTT CASSQVSVSTDTQYF
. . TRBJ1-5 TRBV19 TGTGCCAGTAGAACGACAGCCTCTCATAGCAATCAGCCCCAGCATTTT CASRTTASHSNQPQHF
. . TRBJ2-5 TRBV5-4 TGTGCCAGCAAGGGAGAAGGCCCCCAAGAGACCCAGTACTTC CASKGEGPQETQYF
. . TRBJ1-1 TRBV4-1 TGCGCCAGCAGCCAAGTAATTGTGGGGCCAGCTTTCTTT CASSQVIVGPAFF
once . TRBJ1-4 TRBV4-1 TGCGCCAGCAGCCAAGTCGGTCAGGGTTGGAGTGAAAAACTGTTTTTT CASSQVGQGWSEKLFF
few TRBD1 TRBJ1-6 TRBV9 TGTGCCAGCACCGCCACCGGGACAGGGGATTCACCCCTCCACTTT CASTATGTGDSPLHF
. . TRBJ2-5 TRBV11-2 TGTGCCAGCAGCTTAGATTACCACAGCCAAGAGACCCAGTACTTC CASSLDYHSQETQYF
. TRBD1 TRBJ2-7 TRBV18 TGTGCCAGCTCACCATATACTAAGGACAGGGGAATGGAGCAGTACTTC CASSPYTKDRGMEQYF
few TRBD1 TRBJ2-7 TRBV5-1 TGCGCCAGCAGCTTGGGATTGTGGACAGGGAGATACGAGCAGTACTTC CASSLGLWTGRYEQYF
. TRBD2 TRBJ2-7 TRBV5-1 TGCGCCAGCAGCTTGGGTACTAGCGGGGGACCCTCCTCCTACGAGCAGTACTTC CASSLGTSGGPSSYEQYF
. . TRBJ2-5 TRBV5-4 TGTGCCAGCAGCTTGCACCGTGGGGGGGCCCGGGAGACCCAGTACTTC CASSLHRGGARETQYF
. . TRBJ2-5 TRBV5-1 TGCGCCAGCTCATTGGTGGGCGTCCAAGAGACCCAGTACTTC CASSLVGVQETQYF
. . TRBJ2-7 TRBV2 TGTGCCAGCAGTGTGGGGAGGAACTACGAGCAGTACTTC CASSVGRNYEQYF
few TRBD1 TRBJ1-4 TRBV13 TGTGCCAGCAGCTCCGGGACAGGGTTTCGTGAAAAACTGTTTTTT CASSSGTGFREKLFF
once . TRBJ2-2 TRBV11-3 TGTGCCAGCAGCTTAGAGGGCATCGCGAACACCGGGGAGCTGTTTTTT CASSLEGIANTGELFF
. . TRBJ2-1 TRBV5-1 TGCGCCAGCAGTAGATTTGGGGAGCCCTACAATGAGCAGTTCTTC CASSRFGEPYNEQFF
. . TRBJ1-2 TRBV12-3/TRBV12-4 TGTGCCAGCAGTTTGGAGGGAATCGGCTACACCTTC CASSLEGIGYTF
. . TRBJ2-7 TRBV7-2 TGTGCCAGCAGCTTAGTGGGCCGGCTCTACGAGCAGTACTTC CASSLVGRLYEQYF
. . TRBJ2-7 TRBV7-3 TGTGCCAGCAGCTCTGGATGGGAGACGGAGCAGTACTTC CASSSGWETEQYF
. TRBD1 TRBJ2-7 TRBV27 TGTGCCAGCAGTCCCCGGACAGGGGTAGATCTAGAGCAGTACTTC CASSPRTGVDLEQYF
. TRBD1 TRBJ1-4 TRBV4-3 TGCGCCAGCAGCCAAGAAGGGACAGGCGGAAATGAAAAACTGTTTTTT CASSQEGTGGNEKLFF
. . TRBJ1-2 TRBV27 TGTGCCAGCAGCCCGGGTTGGGGCGACAGAAACTATGGCTACACCTTC CASSPGWGDRNYGYTF
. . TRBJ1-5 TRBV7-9 TGTGCCAGCAGCTTCGGGCAGGGCCAAGGGCCCCAGCATTTT CASSFGQGQGPQHF
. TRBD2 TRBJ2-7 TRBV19 TGTGCCAGTAGCTCCGGGGGGGCGGGTGAGCAGTACTTC CASSSGGAGEQYF
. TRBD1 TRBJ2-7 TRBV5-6 TGTGCCAGCAGCTCAGGACAGGGGGTACCGTACGAGCAGTACTTC CASSSGQGVPYEQYF
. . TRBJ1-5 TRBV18 TGTGCCAGCTCACCAACCGCGGGGGGCGGCAATCAGCCCCAGCATTTT CASSPTAGGGNQPQHF
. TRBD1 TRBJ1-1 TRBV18 TGTGCCAGCTCACCACTGCCAGGGGGAGTGAATTTTCAAGCTTTCTTT CASSPLPGGVNFQAFF
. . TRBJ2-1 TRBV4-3 TGCGCCAGCAGCCAAGACTTCGGTGAGCAGTTCTTC CASSQDFGEQFF
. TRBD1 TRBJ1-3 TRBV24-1 TGTGCCACCGGGGGACAGGGCTTTGGCTACTCTGGAAACACCATATATTTT CATGGQGFGYSGNTIYF
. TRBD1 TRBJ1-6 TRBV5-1 TGCGCCAGCAGCTTAGTCCCGGGACAGGGGGCCAATTCACCCCTCCACTTT CASSLVPGQGANSPLHF
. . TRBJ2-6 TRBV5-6 TGTGCCAGCAGCTTTATCTCTGGGGCCAACGTCCTGACTTTC CASSFISGANVLTF
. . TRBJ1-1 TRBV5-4 TGTGCCAGCAGCTTGGATACAGGGCATGAAGCTTTCTTT CASSLDTGHEAFF
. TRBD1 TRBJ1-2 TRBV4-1 TGCGCCAGCAGCCAGCCGACAGGGGGGCTAACTAACTATGGCTACACCTTC CASSQPTGGLTNYGYTF
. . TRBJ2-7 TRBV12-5 TGTGCTAGTGGCCCCCCCGGACAGAACGAGCAGTACTTC CASGPPGQNEQYF
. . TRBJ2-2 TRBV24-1 TGTGCCACCAGGTCCTACACCGGGGAGCTGTTTTTT CATRSYTGELFF
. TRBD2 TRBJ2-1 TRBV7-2 TGTGCCAGCAGCTTAGGGGGAGCGGGAAATGAGCAGTTCTTC CASSLGGAGNEQFF
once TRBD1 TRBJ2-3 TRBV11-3 TGTGCCAGCAGCTTTCCGTCGGGGACAGAATTCTCCACAGATACGCAGTATTTT CASSFPSGTEFSTDTQYF
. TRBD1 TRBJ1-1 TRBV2 TGTGCCAGCAGTTATGGACAGGGACGCACTGAAGCTTTCTTT CASSYGQGRTEAFF
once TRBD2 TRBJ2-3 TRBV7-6 TGTGCCAGCAGCTTACGATTGGCGGGGAGGGGAGTTTCAGATACGCAGTATTTT CASSLRLAGRGVSDTQYF
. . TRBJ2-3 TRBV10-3 TGTGCCATCAGTGGAGGGTCCGCTGATACGCAGTATTTT CAISGGSADTQYF
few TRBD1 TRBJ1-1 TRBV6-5 TGTGCCAGCATTAAGACAGGGGGTGAAGCTTTCTTT CASIKTGGEAFF
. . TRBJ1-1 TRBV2 TGTGCCAGCATGTTACAGCAGAACACTGAAGCTTTCTTT CASMLQQNTEAFF
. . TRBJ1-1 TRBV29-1 TGCAGCGTCCTCGACACTGAAGCTTTCTTT CSVLDTEAFF
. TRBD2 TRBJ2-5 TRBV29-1 TGCAGCGTTTTTAGCGGGGGGGGCGAGACCCAGTACTTC CSVFSGGGETQYF
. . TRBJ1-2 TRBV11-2 TGTGCCAGCAGCCCCACATGGGTCGGGAACTATGGCTACACCTTC CASSPTWVGNYGYTF
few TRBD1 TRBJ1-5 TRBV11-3 TGTGCCAGCAGCAAGACAGGGGACAATCAGCCCCAGCATTTT CASSKTGDNQPQHF
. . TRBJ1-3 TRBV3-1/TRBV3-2 TGTGCCAGCAGCCAAGGGGGGGGAAGTGGAAACACCATATATTTT CASSQGGGSGNTIYF